This entry concerns a single TCR beta chain. Its antigen is not known. V gave up 3 bases and J gave up 8 bases; unmatched junction bases: 5. The CDR3 loop spans 15 amino acids. Per the germline V gene, CDR1 is MGHRA and CDR2 is YSYEKL. These data come from a study of beta chain features in type 1 diabetes. Expressed TCRB transcripts were sequenced because the isolated RNA had all been reverse transcribed beforehand. About 3.57 million reads per sample on average were obtained from naive, central memory and regulatory T cell samples. Assay used: immunoSEQ multiplex PCR; TCRdb lists only in-frame clones, some missing. In the table there are about 160,000 clones, 7% to 9.5% of which are singletons. It was via CD45RO/CCR7/CD25/CD127/CD95/CD27 that CD4+ naive, central memory, regulatory and stem cell-like memory cells were sorted. Regarding the study as a whole: Among patients with Type 1 diabetes, TCRB CDR3s were moderately but significantly shorter in every one of the four CD4+ subsets. Although PCR might favor shorter templates, it would do so equally in patients and controls.

This sequence originates from a woman between 25 and 40 years old with type 1 diabetes. The material sequenced was central memory CD4+ T cells from blood. The V gene is TRBV4-1, the J gene TRBJ2-1, with 12 nucleotides matching TRBD2. Here the CDR3 reads CASSQTSGSIYEQFF. The CDR3 nucleotides read TGCGCCAGCAGCCAGACTAGCGGGAGTATCTATGAGCAGTTCTTC.